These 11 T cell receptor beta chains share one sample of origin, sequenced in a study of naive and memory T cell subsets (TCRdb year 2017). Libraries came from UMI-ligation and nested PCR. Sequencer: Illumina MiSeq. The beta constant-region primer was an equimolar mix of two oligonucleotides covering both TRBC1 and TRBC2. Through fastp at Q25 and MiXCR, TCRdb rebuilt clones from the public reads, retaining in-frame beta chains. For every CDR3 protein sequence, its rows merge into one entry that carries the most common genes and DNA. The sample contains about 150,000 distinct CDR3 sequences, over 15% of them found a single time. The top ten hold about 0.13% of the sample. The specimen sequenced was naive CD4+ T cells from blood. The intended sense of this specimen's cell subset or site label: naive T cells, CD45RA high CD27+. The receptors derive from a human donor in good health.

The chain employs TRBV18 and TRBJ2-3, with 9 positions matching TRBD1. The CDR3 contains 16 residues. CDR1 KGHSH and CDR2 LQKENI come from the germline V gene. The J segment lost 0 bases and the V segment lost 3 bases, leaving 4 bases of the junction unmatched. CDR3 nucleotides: TGTGCCAGCTCACCTACGGGACAGGGAAGCACAGATACGCAGTATTTT. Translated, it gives CASSPTGQGSTDTQYF.

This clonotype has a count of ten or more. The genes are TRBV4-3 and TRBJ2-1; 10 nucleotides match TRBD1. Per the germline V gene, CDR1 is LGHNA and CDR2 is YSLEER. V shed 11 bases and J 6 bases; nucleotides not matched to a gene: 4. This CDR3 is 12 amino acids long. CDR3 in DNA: TGCGCCGACAGGGGGCGAACCAATGAGCAGTTCTTC. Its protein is CADRGRTNEQFF.

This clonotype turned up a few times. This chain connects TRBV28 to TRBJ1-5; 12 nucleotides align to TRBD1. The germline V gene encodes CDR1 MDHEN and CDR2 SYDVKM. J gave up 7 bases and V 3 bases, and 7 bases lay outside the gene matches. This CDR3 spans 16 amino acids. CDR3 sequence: CASSLYRDRGRQPQHF. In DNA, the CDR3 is TGTGCCAGCAGTTTGTACCGGGACAGGGGGCGACAGCCCCAGCATTTT.

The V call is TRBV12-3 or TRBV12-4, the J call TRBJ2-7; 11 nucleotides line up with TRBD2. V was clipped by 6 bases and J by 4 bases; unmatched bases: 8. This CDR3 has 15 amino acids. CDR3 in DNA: TGTGCCAGCAGCTTTAGCGGGAGGGCCGCTTACGAGCAGTACTTC. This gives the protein CASSFSGRAAYEQYF.

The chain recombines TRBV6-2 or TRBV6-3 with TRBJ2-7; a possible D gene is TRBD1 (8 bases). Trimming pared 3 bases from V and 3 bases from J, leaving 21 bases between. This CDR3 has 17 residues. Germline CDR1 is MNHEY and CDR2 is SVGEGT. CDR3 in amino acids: CASSYSPDREGHYEQYF. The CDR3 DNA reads TGTGCCAGCAGTTATTCACCGGACAGGGAGGGTCACTACGAGCAGTACTTC.

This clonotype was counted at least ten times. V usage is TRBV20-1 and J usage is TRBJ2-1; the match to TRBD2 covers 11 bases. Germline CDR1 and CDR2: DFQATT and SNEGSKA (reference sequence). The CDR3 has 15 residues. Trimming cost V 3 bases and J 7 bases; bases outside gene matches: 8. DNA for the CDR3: TGCAGTGCTAGGCTAGGACTAGCGGGCCGTAATGAGCAGTTCTTC. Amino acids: CSARLGLAGRNEQFF.

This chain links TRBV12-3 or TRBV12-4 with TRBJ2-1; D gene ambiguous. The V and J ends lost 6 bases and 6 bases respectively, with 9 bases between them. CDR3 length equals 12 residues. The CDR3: CASSPGLNEQFF. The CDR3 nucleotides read TGTGCCAGCAGCCCTGGGCTCAATGAGCAGTTCTTC.

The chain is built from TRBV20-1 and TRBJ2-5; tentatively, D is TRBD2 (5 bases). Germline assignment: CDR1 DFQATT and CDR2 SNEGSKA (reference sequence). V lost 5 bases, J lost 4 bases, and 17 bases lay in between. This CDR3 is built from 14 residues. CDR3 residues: CSAPIIRGAETQYF. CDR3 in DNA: TGCAGTGCTCCTATCATACGGGGTGCAGAGACCCAGTACTTC.

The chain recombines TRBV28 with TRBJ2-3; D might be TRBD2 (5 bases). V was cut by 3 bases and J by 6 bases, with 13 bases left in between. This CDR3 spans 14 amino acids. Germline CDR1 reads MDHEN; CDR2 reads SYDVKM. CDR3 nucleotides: TGTGCCAGCAGTTTTGAAAAGCGGTTGGATACGCAGTATTTT. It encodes CASSFEKRLDTQYF.

The CDR3 loop is CASKSTLYRGRESRVETQYF. Here the CDR3 DNA reads TGTGCCAGCAAATCCACCCTTTACAGGGGACGGGAGAGCCGCGTAGAGACCCAGTACTTC. The chain carries TRBV28 and TRBJ2-5, with a tentative D call TRBD1 (7 bases). Trimming shortened V by 7 bases and J by 4 bases, and 34 bases separated the two germline ends. The length of the CDR3 is 20 residues. Germline-derived CDR1 and CDR2 are MDHEN and SYDVKM.

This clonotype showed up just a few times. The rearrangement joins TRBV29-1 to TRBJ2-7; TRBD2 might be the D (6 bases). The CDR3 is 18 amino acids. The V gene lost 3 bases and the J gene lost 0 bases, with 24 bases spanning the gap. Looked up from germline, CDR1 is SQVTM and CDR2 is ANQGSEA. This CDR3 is CSVEARGLGGTGSYEQYF. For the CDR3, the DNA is TGCAGCGTTGAGGCACGAGGGTTGGGGGGTACAGGCTCCTACGAGCAGTACTTC.